The 15 T cell receptor beta chains in this list originate from one sample, sequenced in a study of T cell changes during pregnancy in multiple sclerosis. Libraries were prepared by immunoSEQ multiplex PCR; TCRdb keeps only in-frame clonotypes and omits some of them. The table shows tens of thousands of clones, with around 93% occurring only once. The sequenced sample was CD8+ T cells from peripheral blood mononuclear cells, obtained in the second trimester of pregnancy. The receptors stem from a female donor with multiple sclerosis, enrolled in a pregnancy study.

Of note for this clone: The same CDR3 also results from other DNA sequences found in this sample. The chain carries TRBV6-5 and TRBJ2-3; D remains ambiguous. Germline V CDR1 and CDR2: MNHEY, SVGAGI. Trimming stripped 0 bases from V and 3 bases from J, with 4 bases between. The CDR3 extends over 13 amino acids. CDR3 in DNA: TGTGCCAGCAGTTACTCCCCTACAGATACGCAGTATTTT. Translation gives CASSYSPTDTQYF.

V usage is TRBV7-9 and J usage is TRBJ1-1; possible D gene TRBD1, 6 bases. There are 15 residues in the CDR3. Trimming took 6 bases from V and 0 from J, leaving 14 bases between them. Per the germline V gene, CDR1 is SEHNR and CDR2 is FQNEAQ (reference sequence). CDR3 sequence: CASRHRTDMNTEAFF. The CDR3 region has the DNA TGTGCCAGCAGACATCGGACAGATATGAACACTGAAGCTTTCTTT.

This clone occurred once. The chain couples TRBV4-1 to TRBJ1-1; perhaps TRBD1 as D (5 bases). Germline CDR1 is MGHRA and CDR2 is YSYEKL. V dropped 3 bases and J dropped 5 bases, with 16 bases sitting between them. The CDR3 totals 15 residues. The CDR3 nucleotides read TGCGCCAGCAGCCATCCCGACGGAGGGGAGACTGAAGCTTTCTTT. Translation: CASSHPDGGETEAFF.

This chain uses TRBV15 with TRBJ2-3; D gene unclear. The CDR3 sequence is 12 residues long. Trimming stripped 4 bases from V and 6 bases from J, with 8 bases between. CDR1 LNHNV and CDR2 YYDKDF come from the germline V gene (reference sequence). The CDR3 sequence: CATSIYRDTQYF. The DNA for the CDR3 is TGTGCCACCAGCATTTATCGGGATACGCAGTATTTT.

The chain uses TRBV30 and TRBJ2-1; 7 bases fit TRBD2. From germline, CDR1 is GTSNPN and CDR2 SVGIG (reference sequence). There are 15 residues in the CDR3. V trimming: 5 bases; J trimming: 6 bases; junction bases outside the gene matches: 13. The CDR3 nucleotides are TGTGCCTGGGGTCCAATGGGAGGGCCGCGCAATGAGCAGTTCTTC. Translating gives CAWGPMGGPRNEQFF.

The genes are TRBV27 and TRBJ2-7, with D unresolved. V was clipped by 2 bases and J by 5 bases, with 10 bases between them. The CDR3 is 13 amino acids. The germline V gene encodes CDR1 MNHEY and CDR2 SMNVEV (reference sequence). The CDR3 loop is CASSLGRWNEQYF. DNA for the CDR3: TGTGCCAGCAGTTTAGGCAGGTGGAACGAGCAGTACTTC.

The chain couples TRBV27 to TRBJ1-1; D unresolved. The length of the CDR3 is 15 residues. V gave up 7 bases and J gave up 1 base, with 16 bases separating them. Germline CDR1 reads MNHEY; CDR2 reads SMNVEV (reference sequence). The chain's CDR3 is CASTMHGPSNTEAFF. CDR3 sequence (DNA): TGTGCCAGCACTATGCATGGGCCTTCGAACACTGAAGCTTTCTTT.

This sequence joins TRBV6-4 and TRBJ2-3; 11 positions agree with TRBD1. This CDR3 spans 17 amino acids. CDR1 and CDR2 (germline): MRHNA, SNTAGT. Trimming removed 3 bases from V and 4 bases from J; junction bases left unmatched: 9. The CDR3 DNA reads as TGTGCCAGCAGTGAAAGCGTTCTGGGACAGGGGGCAGATACGCAGTATTTT. This translates into CASSESVLGQGADTQYF.

The chain joins TRBV15 to TRBJ2-7; TRBD1 matches 9 bases. With V trimmed by 1 base and J by 0 bases, 1 base remained unmatched. This CDR3 is 15 amino acids long. Germline CDR1 and CDR2: LNHNV and YYDKDF (reference sequence). The DNA for the CDR3 is TGTGCCACCAGCAGAGCGGGACAGGGCTCCTACGAGCAGTACTTC. It yields the protein CATSRAGQGSYEQYF.

This chain uses TRBV6-5 with TRBJ2-2; a weak D match, TRBD1 (6 bases). CDR1 MNHEY and CDR2 SVGAGI come from the germline V gene. The V and J ends lost 6 bases and 1 base respectively, with 9 bases between them. The CDR3 spans 14 residues. The CDR3 nucleotides read TGTGCCAGCAGGAGGACAGAGAACACCGGGGAGCTGTTTTTT. It translates to CASRRTENTGELFF.

J is TRBJ2-7 and V is TRBV4-1, with D possibly TRBD1 on 5 matching bases. This CDR3 is 14 amino acids long. Germline lookup yields CDR1 MGHRA and CDR2 YSYEKL. V was shortened by 0 bases and J by 7 bases, with 13 bases between the two germline ends. In DNA, the CDR3 is TGCGCCAGCAGCCAAGAAAGGGGCAGGACGGAGCAGTACTTC. This gives the protein CASSQERGRTEQYF.

The gene calls are TRBV27 and TRBJ2-7; D might be TRBD1 (5 bases). V was trimmed by 0 bases and J by 3 bases, leaving 18 bases between them. Germline loops: CDR1 MNHEY, CDR2 SMNVEV (reference sequence). The CDR3 runs to 17 residues. In DNA form, the CDR3 reads TGTGCCAGCAGTTTATCAGGTCCCTCGGACACCTACTACGAGCAGTACTTC. Translation gives CASSLSGPSDTYYEQYF.

V usage is TRBV2 and J usage is TRBJ1-5, with 8 positions matching TRBD1. In germline, CDR1 is SNHLY, CDR2 FYNNEI. V shed 5 bases, J shed 3 bases, and the junction held 6 bases outside the gene matches. There are 15 residues in the CDR3. Here the CDR3 DNA reads TGTGCCAGCAGTCACCAGGGGGCCCTCAATCAGCCCCAGCATTTT. It translates to CASSHQGALNQPQHF.

The chain combines TRBV4-1 with TRBJ2-3, with 8 bases that match TRBD2. Trimming took 3 bases from V and 6 from J; bases not matched to a gene: 5. There are 14 residues in the CDR3. The germline gives CDR1 MGHRA, CDR2 YSYEKL. The CDR3 region has the DNA TGCGCCAGCAGCCATGGACTAGCAAGGGATACGCAGTATTTT. Protein sequence: CASSHGLARDTQYF.

This chain joins TRBV7-2 and TRBJ1-5; 8 nucleotides agree with TRBD1. J lost 7 bases, V lost 2 bases, and 7 bases had no gene match. There are 15 residues in the CDR3. Germline V lookup: CDR1 SGHTA, CDR2 FQGNSA. The chain's CDR3 is CASSLRQGAWQPQHF. The CDR3 region has the DNA TGTGCCAGCAGCTTAAGGCAGGGGGCTTGGCAGCCCCAGCATTTT. Using reference TRBV7-2 and TRBJ1-5 for the parts outside the CDR3, the full variable domain is GAGVSQSPSNKVTEKGKDVELRCDPISGHTALYWYRQSLGQGLEFLIYFQGNSAPDKSGLPSDRFSAERTGGSVSTLTIQRTQQEDSAVYLCASSLRQGAWQPQHFGDGTRLSIL.